This is a list of T cell receptor beta chains from one sample in a study of cytomegalovirus exposure and HLA in healthy donors. Only in-frame clones appear in the TCRdb table, and some are missing; sequencing was by immunoSEQ multiplex PCR. Of 120,000 to 150,000 clones listed, 70% to 85% are singletons. Input material: PBMCs. These receptors came from a woman in her 50s in good health and CMV-seropositive. The CDR3 runs from the conserved cysteine through the conserved F or W. The order of the fields is V gene, clone size, D gene, J gene, CDR3 protein, CDR3 DNA. The D gene is left open where the match is weak. Only some rows state a clone size, as once, few, many or a class for expanded clones.

TRBV30	-	-	TRBJ2-3	CAWSVWGARDTQYF	TGTGCCTGGAGTGTATGGGGCGCACGGGATACGCAGTATTTT
TRBV11-2	-	TRBD2	TRBJ2-4	CASESGRLAETRKNIQYF	TGTGCCAGCGAGTCCGGCCGGCTAGCGGAGACTCGCAAAAACATTCAGTACTTC
TRBV7-9	few	-	TRBJ1-1	CASSLAHNGNTEAFF	TGTGCCAGCAGCTTAGCCCACAATGGGAACACTGAAGCTTTCTTT
TRBV30	-	-	TRBJ1-1	CAWSGGTSNTEAFF	TGTGCCTGGAGTGGGGGGACATCGAACACTGAAGCTTTCTTT
TRBV6-5	once	-	TRBJ1-1	CASSYPGSYTEAFF	TGTGCCAGCAGTTATCCAGGGTCCTACACTGAAGCTTTCTTT
TRBV30	once	TRBD2	TRBJ2-2	CAWSDGLAGTGELFF	TGTGCCTGGAGCGATGGACTAGCGGGCACCGGGGAGCTGTTTTTT
TRBV6-6	once	-	TRBJ2-7	CASSQTHSGSSYEQYF	TGTGCCAGCAGTCAGACCCACAGCGGAAGCTCCTACGAGCAGTACTTC
TRBV4-2	-	TRBD2	TRBJ2-7	CASSQDESGGAYEQYF	TGTGCCAGCAGCCAAGATGAGAGCGGGGGGGCCTACGAGCAGTACTTC
TRBV5-1	-	TRBD1	TRBJ1-4	CASSVGQGEKLFF	TGCGCCAGCAGCGTCGGACAGGGAGAAAAACTGTTTTTT
TRBV5-6	few	-	TRBJ2-3	CASSDGPNTDTQYF	TGTGCCAGCAGCGATGGCCCCAACACAGATACGCAGTATTTT
TRBV19	-	-	TRBJ2-1	CASSIGAGYYNEQFF	TGTGCCAGTAGTATCGGTGCGGGGTACTACAATGAGCAGTTCTTC
TRBV6-1	few	TRBD1	TRBJ1-1	CASSRTGTEAFF	TGTGCCAGCAGTAGGACAGGCACTGAAGCTTTCTTT
TRBV11-2	few	-	TRBJ2-5	CASSLNVGSDGEQYF	TGTGCCAGCAGCTTAAATGTAGGATCTGATGGGGAGCAGTACTTC
TRBV4-3	few	TRBD1	TRBJ1-1	CASSTRQGDFDEAFF	TGCGCCAGCAGCACACGACAGGGGGATTTTGATGAAGCTTTCTTT
TRBV9	-	TRBD1	TRBJ2-3	CASSVRGPGTDTQYF	TGTGCCAGCAGCGTCAGGGGGCCGGGCACAGATACGCAGTATTTT
TRBV5-8	once	-	TRBJ1-2	CASSPREDYGYTF	TGTGCCAGCAGCCCCAGGGAGGACTATGGCTACACCTTC
TRBV5-5	-	TRBD1	TRBJ2-1	CASSSLDTALTSKGANEQFF	TGTGCCAGCAGCTCCCTAGACACCGCCCTTACTTCTAAGGGGGCCAATGAGCAGTTCTTC
TRBV7-9	few	-	TRBJ1-4	CASSFTTNYATNEKLFF	TGTGCCAGCAGCTTTACCACAAATTACGCAACTAATGAAAAACTGTTTTTT
TRBV2	-	TRBD1	TRBJ1-4	CASSDRDRVDEKLFF	TGTGCCAGCAGTGACCGGGACAGGGTCGATGAAAAACTGTTTTTT
TRBV6-4	few	TRBD2	TRBJ2-3	CASSESGGGSDTQYF	TGTGCCAGCAGTGAGAGCGGGGGGGGGTCAGATACGCAGTATTTT
TRBV7-9	-	-	TRBJ1-6	CASSLVPGGNSPLHF	TGCGCCAGCAGCTTAGTTCCGGGGGGAAATTCACCCCTCCACTTT
TRBV7-3	-	TRBD1	TRBJ2-5	CASSPDRDETQYF	TGTGCCAGCAGCCCCGACAGGGATGAGACCCAGTACTTC
TRBV7-2	few	TRBD2	TRBJ2-7	CASSLQPGTSGGAYEQYF	TGTGCCAGCAGCTTGCAACCCGGGACTAGCGGGGGAGCCTACGAGCAGTACTTC
TRBV5-5	once	-	TRBJ1-2	CASKIIQANYGYTF	TGTGCCAGTAAGATAATACAGGCTAACTATGGCTACACCTTC
TRBV7-8	once	TRBD2	TRBJ2-1	CASSLAISGGSSYNEQFF	TGTGCCAGCAGCTTAGCAATTAGCGGGGGGAGCTCCTACAATGAGCAGTTCTTC
TRBV7-7	-	-	TRBJ2-2	CASSLARTGNTGELFF	TGTGCTAGCAGCTTAGCTCGGACTGGGAACACCGGGGAGCTGTTTTTT
TRBV11-3	-	TRBD1	TRBJ2-5	CASSLGQHEGETQYF	TGTGCCAGCAGCCTGGGACAGCACGAGGGGGAGACCCAGTACTTC
TRBV6-6	-	TRBD1	TRBJ1-5	CASLLTTGWDQPQHF	TGTGCCAGCTTGCTTACGACAGGGTGGGATCAGCCCCAGCATTTT
TRBV5-1	-	-	TRBJ1-2	CASSLEGGNGYTF	TGCGCCAGCAGCTTGGAGGGGGGGAATGGCTACACCTTC
TRBV27	-	-	TRBJ1-2	CASRTTANYGYTF	TGTGCCAGCAGGACGACAGCTAACTATGGCTACACCTTC
TRBV2	-	-	TRBJ2-5	CASSAGPGGETQYF	TGTGCCAGCAGTGCGGGGCCCGGAGGGGAGACCCAGTACTTC
TRBV6-4	-	-	TRBJ1-2	CASSDSNGANYGYTF	TGTGCCAGCAGTGACTCCAACGGGGCTAACTATGGCTACACCTTC
TRBV5-4	few	-	TRBJ2-3	CASSSWTFMSGDTQYF	TGTGCCAGCAGCTCCTGGACCTTCATGTCGGGGGATACGCAGTATTTT
TRBV18	-	-	TRBJ1-5	CASSPAVGNQRDQPQHF	TGTGCCAGCTCCCCGGCGGTCGGGAATCAACGGGATCAGCCCCAGCATTTT
TRBV7-9	few	-	TRBJ1-5	CASSLSFNPQHF	TGTGCCAGCAGCCTATCATTCAATCCCCAGCATTTT
TRBV7-7	few	-	TRBJ1-2	CALLRLYGYTF	TGTGCCCTACTTAGACTCTATGGCTACACCTTC
TRBV27	-	TRBD1	TRBJ1-2	CASSYRGNGYTF	TGTGCCAGCAGTTACAGGGGGAATGGCTACACCTTC
TRBV6-4	-	-	TRBJ1-1	CASSVSPEGTEAFF	TGTGCCAGCAGTGTAAGTCCCGAGGGCACTGAAGCTTTCTTT
TRBV14	-	-	TRBJ1-6	CASNRQYNSPLHF	TGTGCCAGCAATCGACAGTATAATTCACCCCTCCACTTT
TRBV6-5	-	TRBD1	TRBJ1-1	CASSSGGGQQEAFF	TGTGCCAGCAGTTCAGGGGGCGGACAGCAGGAAGCTTTCTTT
TRBV19	-	TRBD1	TRBJ1-5	CASKTGQGGHQPQHF	TGTGCCAGTAAAACGGGACAGGGGGGCCATCAGCCCCAGCATTTT
TRBV29-1	once	-	TRBJ1-1	CSGQVDTEAFF	TGCAGCGGCCAGGTTGACACTGAAGCTTTCTTT
TRBV7-3	many	-	TRBJ2-3	CASSSPEGVGDTQYF	TGTGCCAGCAGCTCCCCCGAGGGAGTAGGAGATACGCAGTATTTT
TRBV9	-	-	TRBJ2-7	CASSAELVPYEQYF	TGTGCCAGCAGCGCTGAGCTAGTCCCCTACGAGCAGTACTTC
TRBV4-1	-	-	TRBJ1-5	CASSQDKFSGQPQHF	TGCGCCAGCAGCCAAGATAAGTTTTCCGGTCAGCCCCAGCATTTT
TRBV2	-	TRBD1	TRBJ1-5	CASSEADGQGNQPQHF	TGTGCCAGCAGTGAAGCCGACGGACAGGGGAATCAGCCCCAGCATTTT
TRBV2	-	-	TRBJ1-2	CASGVETADYGYTF	TGTGCCAGCGGGGTGGAGACAGCCGACTATGGCTACACCTTC
TRBV5-4	-	-	TRBJ1-5	CASSKGGNQPQHF	TGTGCCAGCAGCAAGGGAGGCAATCAGCCCCAGCATTTT
TRBV5-1	-	TRBD2	TRBJ2-3	CASSLGRLAGGETDTQYF	TGCGCCAGCAGCTTGGGGAGACTAGCGGGGGGGGAAACAGATACGCAGTATTTT
TRBV5-5	-	-	TRBJ2-6	CASSSWGPGANVLTF	TGTGCCAGCAGCTCTTGGGGGCCTGGGGCCAACGTCCTGACTTTC
TRBV5-4	-	TRBD2	TRBJ2-3	CASSLLGLAGGRDTQYF	TGTGCCAGCAGCTTGCTAGGACTAGCGGGGGGGCGGGATACGCAGTATTTT
TRBV28	-	TRBD1	TRBJ1-1	CAGQGAYTEAFF	TGTGCCGGACAGGGGGCGTACACTGAAGCTTTCTTT
TRBV5-4	-	TRBD1	TRBJ1-5	CASSLSQGDGGNQPQHF	TGTGCCAGCAGCTTAAGCCAGGGGGACGGTGGCAATCAGCCCCAGCATTTT
TRBV7-2	-	TRBD1	TRBJ1-6	CASSLRQGGRSPLHF	TGTGCCAGCAGCTTAAGACAGGGAGGTCGGTCACCCCTCCACTTT
TRBV25-1	-	-	TRBJ1-6	CASSESMGGKSYNSPLHF	TGTGCCAGCAGTGAATCCATGGGGGGTAAGTCCTATAATTCACCCCTCCACTTT
TRBV7-6	-	TRBD1	TRBJ1-6	CASSKAGTGNSPLHF	TGTGCCAGCAGTAAGGCCGGGACAGGGAATTCACCCCTCCACTTT